This T cell receptor beta chain was obtained from a study of CD8 T cells in Susac syndrome. The germline V gene encodes CDR1 DFQATT and CDR2 SNEGSKA (reference sequence). Between the trimmed V and J ends, which lost 0 bases and 3 bases, there was a span of 9 bases. This CDR3 is built from 13 residues. Random hexamers primed reverse transcription of roughly 0.5 to 1 ug RNA. Across 54 Vbeta and 13 Jbeta, immunoSEQ multiplex PCR amplified TCR beta CDR3. A single record per CDR3 protein comes from TCRdb applying MiXCR to the immunoSEQ multiplex PCR reads. Of some 150,000 distinct CDR3 sequences in the sample, 90% to 95% were seen once.

The clonotype comes from a human donor with multiple sclerosis. The gene calls are TRBV20-1 and TRBJ2-7; D is ambiguous. The specimen was CD8+ T cells from PBMCs. CDR3 residues: CSARDRRDYEQYF. The DNA of the CDR3 is TGCAGTGCTAGAGACAGGCGAGACTACGAGCAGTACTTC.